The 16 T cell receptor beta chains presented below share a single source sample, sequenced in a study of blood T cell repertoires in COVID-19. Profiling relied on immunoSEQ multiplex PCR, and the TCRdb table lists in-frame clones only, not all of them. The sample contains hundreds of thousands of clones, about 90% of which appear only once. The specimen sequenced was PBMCs or T cells enriched from blood (not recorded which). These receptors were taken from a woman under 30 with acute COVID-19.

The V and J genes are TRBV28 and TRBJ2-7, with D maybe TRBD1 (6 bases). V shed 6 bases and J shed 0 bases, with 12 bases lying between them. CDR1 is MDHEN and CDR2 is SYDVKM in the germline V gene. The CDR3 extends over 14 amino acids. The CDR3 sequence: CASSPGTFSYEQYF. In nucleotides, the CDR3 is TGTGCCAGCAGCCCCGGGACATTCTCCTACGAGCAGTACTTC.

The chain carries TRBV27 and TRBJ2-7; D gene unclear. This CDR3 has 14 residues. Germline V gene data show CDR1 as MNHEY and CDR2 as SMNVEV (reference sequence). Trimming cost V 3 bases and J 0 bases, with 9 bases left between them. CDR3 protein: CASSFTGSSYEQYF. The CDR3 nucleotides are TGTGCCAGCAGTTTTACGGGTAGCTCCTACGAGCAGTACTTC.

J is TRBJ2-7 and V is TRBV4-1, with D perhaps matching TRBD2 (5 bases). The CDR3 has 15 amino acids. Per germline, CDR1 MGHRA and CDR2 YSYEKL. Between the trimmed V and J ends, which lost 2 bases and 3 bases, there was a span of 14 bases. The DNA of the CDR3 is TGCGCCAGCAGCCAACCGAGGGAACTATTCTACGAGCAGTACTTC. Translation gives CASSQPRELFYEQYF.

The J gene is TRBJ1-4, the V gene TRBV15; 8 bases agree with TRBD1. V gave up 4 bases and J gave up 8 bases; unmatched junction bases: 9. Germline CDR1 reads LNHNV; CDR2 reads YYDKDF (reference sequence). CDR3 size: 15 residues. The chain's CDR3 is CATSNADRAGEKLFF. The CDR3 DNA is TGTGCCACCAGCAATGCGGACAGGGCCGGAGAAAAACTGTTTTTT.

This chain joins TRBV18 and TRBJ2-7, with 8 nucleotides matching TRBD2. CDR1 is KGHSH and CDR2 is LQKENI in the germline V gene. The V gene end was trimmed by 3 bases and the J gene end by 7 bases; junction bases not matched to a gene: 2. This CDR3 is 12 amino acids long. The CDR3 DNA sequence: TGTGCCAGCTCACCCGAGCGGGGGGAGCAGTACTTC. Protein sequence: CASSPERGEQYF.

J is TRBJ2-1 and V is TRBV29-1, with 7 bases that match TRBD2. CDR3 length: 14 residues. With V trimmed by 2 bases and J by 2 bases, 3 bases remained unmatched. CDR1 is SQVTM and CDR2 is ANQGSEA in the germline V gene. The CDR3 DNA follows: TGCAGCGTTGAACCTAGCGGCCCCTACAATGAGCAGTTCTTC. Translation: CSVEPSGPYNEQFF.

This clone appeared a single time. The rearrangement joins TRBV7-9 to TRBJ1-4; D might be TRBD1 (5 bases). Germline V gene lookup returns CDR1 SEHNR and CDR2 FQNEAQ (reference sequence). This CDR3 has 15 residues. V shed 5 bases and J shed 3 bases, with 13 bases lying between them. CDR3 DNA: TGTGCCAGCAGCCCCCCAACAGGAGCTAATGAAAAACTGTTTTTT. This codes for CASSPPTGANEKLFF.

This chain connects TRBV11-2 to TRBJ2-3; D ambiguous. The CDR3 length is 14 residues. Germline V CDR1 and CDR2: SGHAT, FQNNGV. Trimming removed 3 bases from V and 0 bases from J, with 7 bases in between. Here the CDR3 reads CASSFFQSTDTQYF. For the CDR3, the DNA is TGTGCCAGCAGCTTCTTTCAGAGCACAGATACGCAGTATTTT.

The chain uses TRBV3-1 (or the pseudogene TRBV3-2) and TRBJ1-6; 7 bases align to TRBD1. V shed 4 bases and J 10 bases; nucleotides not matched to a gene: 13. This CDR3 has 16 amino acids. Germline CDR1 is LGHDT and CDR2 is YNNKEL (reference sequence). The CDR3: CASSLKYRGVNSPLHF. In nucleotides, the CDR3 is TGTGCCAGCAGCCTCAAATACAGGGGTGTGAACTCACCCCTCCACTTT.

This sequence joins TRBV4-1 and TRBJ2-1; 10 nucleotides match TRBD1. The CDR3 extends over 13 amino acids. The germline V gene encodes CDR1 MGHRA and CDR2 YSYEKL. V lost 3 bases, J lost 8 bases, and 1 base stayed unmatched. Here the CDR3 DNA reads TGCGCCAGCAGCCAGACAGGGGGCGATGAGCAGTTCTTC. It is translated as CASSQTGGDEQFF.

The rearrangement joins TRBV3-1 (or the pseudogene TRBV3-2) to TRBJ1-3; maybe TRBD1 (6 bases). This CDR3 region has 14 residues. Trimming cost V 10 bases and J 0 bases, with 13 bases left between them. In germline, CDR1 is LGHDT, CDR2 YNNKEL (reference sequence). For the CDR3, the DNA is TGTGCCACTAGTACAGGGCACTCTGGAAACACCATATATTTT. Its protein product is CATSTGHSGNTIYF.

This clone was seen just once. V is TRBV5-6 and J is TRBJ1-1, with 8 positions matching TRBD1. V was clipped by 0 bases and J by 5 bases; unmatched bases: 12. The CDR3 extends over 17 amino acids. From germline, CDR1 is SGHDT and CDR2 YYEEEE. CDR3 coding DNA: TGTGCCAGCAGCTTGGGGACAGGGTTGGGTTGGGGTACTGAAGCTTTCTTT. Amino acids: CASSLGTGLGWGTEAFF. Supplemented by reference TRBV5-6 and TRBJ1-1, the full variable domain reads DAGVTQSPTHLIKTRGQQVTLRCSPKSGHDTVSWYQQALGQGPQFIFQYYEEEERQRGNFPDRFSGHQFPNYSSELNVNALLLGDSALYLCASSLGTGLGWGTEAFFGQGTRLTVV.

This chain uses TRBV6-5 with TRBJ1-5, with 8 positions matching TRBD1. V lost 0 bases and J lost 6; bases outside the gene matches: 4. Germline values: CDR1 MNHEY, CDR2 SVGAGI. The CDR3 contains 15 residues. Here the CDR3 DNA reads TGTGCCAGCAGTTACTCGGGACAGGTGGGTCAGCCCCAGCATTTT. Its protein is CASSYSGQVGQPQHF.

J is TRBJ2-3 and V is TRBV1; the tabulated D call, TRBD2, remains unverified against the DNA. TRBV1 is noted as a pseudogene. This CDR3 is built from 21 residues. CDR3 in amino acids: CTSSQDRRLAVREGLTDTQYF. CDR3 nucleotides: TGCACCAGCAGCCAAGATCGCCGGCTAGCGGTTAGGGAGGGGCTCACAGATACGCAGTATTTT.

The V and J genes are TRBV28 and TRBJ2-7; TRBD1 matches 9 bases. In germline, CDR1 is MDHEN, CDR2 SYDVKM. Trimming removed 5 bases from V and 5 bases from J; junction bases left unmatched: 7. This CDR3 contains 14 residues. This chain's CDR3 is CASSPRTGAHEQYF. The CDR3 nucleotides are TGTGCCAGCAGTCCGCGGACAGGGGCACACGAGCAGTACTTC.

The chain combines TRBV3-1 (or the pseudogene TRBV3-2) with TRBJ1-2; no reliable D call. Germline CDR1 LGHDT, CDR2 YNNKEL (reference sequence). V was cut by 4 bases and J by 1 base, with 10 bases left in between. The CDR3 length is 14 residues. The CDR3 loop reads CASSPDSINYGYTF. The CDR3 DNA sequence: TGTGCCAGCAGCCCGGACTCAATTAACTATGGCTACACCTTC.